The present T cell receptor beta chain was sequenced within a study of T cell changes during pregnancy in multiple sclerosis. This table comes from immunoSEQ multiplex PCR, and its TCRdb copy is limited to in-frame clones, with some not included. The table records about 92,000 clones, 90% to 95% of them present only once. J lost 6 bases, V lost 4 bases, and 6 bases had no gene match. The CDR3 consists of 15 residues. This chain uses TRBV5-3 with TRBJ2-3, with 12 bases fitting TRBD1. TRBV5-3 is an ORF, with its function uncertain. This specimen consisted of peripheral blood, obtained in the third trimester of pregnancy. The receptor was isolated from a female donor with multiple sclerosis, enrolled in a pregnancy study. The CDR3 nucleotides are TGTGCCAGAAGCGCGGGACAGGGGGCCTGGGATACGCAGTATTTT. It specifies CARSAGQGAWDTQYF.